Listed below are T cell receptor beta chains from one sample, sequenced in a study of T cells in Graves' hyperthyroidism and ophthalmopathy. TCRdb re-derived calls from the multiplex PCR reads in MiXCR, one entry per CDR3 protein. There are about 380,000 distinct CDR3 sequences in the sample; roughly 12% occur only once, and more than 20% lies in the top ten. Source material: blood. The receptors were gathered from a man in his thirties or forties with Graves' hyperthyroidism that later progressed to Graves' ophthalmopathy. Both conserved end residues are part of each CDR3. The D gene is left open where the match is weak. Part of the rows lack a size; the others show once, few, many or a class for expanded clones.

CDR3nt	CDR3aa	v_gene	j_gene	d_gene	abundance
TGTGCCAGCAATTACCACAATCAGCCCCAGCATTTT	CASNYHNQPQHF	TRBV12-3/TRBV12-4	TRBJ1-5	-	many
TGTGCCAGCAGTTACTCCGGGACAGGGGTTAACTATGGCTACACCTTC	CASSYSGTGVNYGYTF	TRBV6-6	TRBJ1-2	TRBD1	many
TGTGCCACCAGCAGAGACTGGGGCAATCAGCCCCAGCATTTT	CATSRDWGNQPQHF	TRBV15	TRBJ1-5	-	-
TGTGCCAGCTCACCACCGATCGGCTACGAGCAGTACTTC	CASSPPIGYEQYF	TRBV18	TRBJ2-7	-	-
TGTGCCAGCAGCCAAGGACGGAACTATGGCTACACCTTC	CASSQGRNYGYTF	TRBV3-1	TRBJ1-2	-	many
TGTGCCAGCAGTGGGTACAGGGAGAATCAGCCCCAGCATTTT	CASSGYRENQPQHF	TRBV2	TRBJ1-5	-	many
TGTGCCAGCAGTGAAGCGCTCGCAACTAATGAAAAACTGTTTTTT	CASSEALATNEKLFF	TRBV2	TRBJ1-4	-	many
TGTGCCAGCAGTGCCCAGCAAGAGACCCAGTACTTC	CASSAQQETQYF	TRBV6-1	TRBJ2-5	-	many
TGCGCCAGCAGGCCGACAGGGTACGCCGGGGAGCTGTTTTTT	CASRPTGYAGELFF	TRBV4-1	TRBJ2-2	TRBD1	-
TGTGCCAGCAGCCGGGGTTTGGCGGCAGATACGCAGTATTTT	CASSRGLAADTQYF	TRBV13	TRBJ2-3	-	-
TGTGCCAGCAGCTTAAGGACGTCTGGGGTAGGAGAGACCCAGTACTTC	CASSLRTSGVGETQYF	TRBV11-3	TRBJ2-5	-	many
TGTGCCAGCAGCCAAACCCCCCGGGGGGTCTACGAGCAGTACTTC	CASSQTPRGVYEQYF	TRBV3-1	TRBJ2-7	TRBD2	few
TGTGCCACAGGGGGCTACGAGCAGTACTTC	CATGGYEQYF	TRBV2	TRBJ2-7	TRBD1	-
TGTGCCAGCAGCCAAGGAGGGACACGATATGAGCAGTACTTC	CASSQGGTRYEQYF	TRBV3-1	TRBJ2-7	-	few
TGTACCTGGAGTACAGGGGTGTTGAGCAATCAGCCCCAGCATTTT	CTWSTGVLSNQPQHF	TRBV30	TRBJ1-5	TRBD1	-
TGTGCCAGCAGCTTAGTTCAGGGGCACCACGAGCAGTACTTC	CASSLVQGHHEQYF	TRBV7-2	TRBJ2-7	-	many
TGCAGTGCCAACACGGGCTCCTACGAGCAGTACTTC	CSANTGSYEQYF	TRBV20-1	TRBJ2-7	-	many
TGTGCCAGCTCACCAGGACTAGCGCTATACAATGAGCAGTTCTTC	CASSPGLALYNEQFF	TRBV18	TRBJ2-1	TRBD2	-